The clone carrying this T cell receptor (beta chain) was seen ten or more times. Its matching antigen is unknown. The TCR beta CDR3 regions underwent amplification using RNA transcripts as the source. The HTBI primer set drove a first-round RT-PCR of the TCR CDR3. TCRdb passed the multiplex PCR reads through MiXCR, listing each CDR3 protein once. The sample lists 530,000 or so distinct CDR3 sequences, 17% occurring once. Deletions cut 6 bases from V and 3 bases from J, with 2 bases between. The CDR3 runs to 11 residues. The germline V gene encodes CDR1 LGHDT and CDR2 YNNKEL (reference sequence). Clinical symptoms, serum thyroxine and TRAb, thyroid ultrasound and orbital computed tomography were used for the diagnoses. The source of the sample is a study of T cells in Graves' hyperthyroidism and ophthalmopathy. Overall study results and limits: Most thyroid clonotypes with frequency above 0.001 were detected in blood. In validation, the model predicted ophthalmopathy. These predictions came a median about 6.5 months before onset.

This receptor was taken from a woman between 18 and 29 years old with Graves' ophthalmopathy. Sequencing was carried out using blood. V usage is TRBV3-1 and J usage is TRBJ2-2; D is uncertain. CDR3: CASRHTGELFF. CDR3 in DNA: TGTGCCAGCAGACACACCGGGGAGCTGTTTTTT.